The T cell receptor (beta chain) described here comes from a study of shared clonotypes between healthy human individuals. After removal of 5 bases from V and 9 bases from J, the junction contained 7 bases not matched to a gene. The CDR3 runs 13 residues. In germline, CDR1 is MDHEN, CDR2 SYDVKM. Investigators divided CD4+ cells into CD45RA+ naive and CD45RA-negative memory subsets. As handled by the study authors: ImmunoSEQ supplied junction-only sequences lacking quality scores, so filtering was different. Clones were sequenced by immunoSEQ multiplex PCR, and TCRdb holds only the in-frame ones, with some missing. V and J calls and clone size are copied from that table; D and trimming were computed from the DNA. The sample shows roughly 1,100,000 clones, roughly 75% of them seen only once.

The clonotype originates from a man aged 18 to 30 in good health. J is TRBJ2-4 and V is TRBV28, with 7 bases matching TRBD1. The specimen sequenced was memory CD4+ T cells sorted from blood. Subset defined: CD45RA-negative fraction. CDR3 DNA: TGTGCCAGCAGTGGGGGACAGTTAATCATTCAGTACTTC. Protein sequence: CASSGGQLIIQYF.